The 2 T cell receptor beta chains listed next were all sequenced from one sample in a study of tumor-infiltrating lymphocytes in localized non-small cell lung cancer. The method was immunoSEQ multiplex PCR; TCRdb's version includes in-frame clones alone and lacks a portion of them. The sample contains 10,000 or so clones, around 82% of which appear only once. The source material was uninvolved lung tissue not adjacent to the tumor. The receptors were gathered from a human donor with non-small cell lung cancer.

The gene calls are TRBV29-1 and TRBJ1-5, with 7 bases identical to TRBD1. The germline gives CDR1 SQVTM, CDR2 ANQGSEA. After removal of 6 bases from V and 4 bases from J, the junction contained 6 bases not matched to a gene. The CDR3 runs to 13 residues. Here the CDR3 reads CSVQQGMNQPQHF. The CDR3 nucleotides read TGCAGCGTCCAACAGGGGATGAATCAGCCCCAGCATTTT.

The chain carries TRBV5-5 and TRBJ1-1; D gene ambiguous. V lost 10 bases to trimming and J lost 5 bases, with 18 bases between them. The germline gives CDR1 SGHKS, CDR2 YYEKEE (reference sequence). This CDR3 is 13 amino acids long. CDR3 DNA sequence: TGTGCCGGAGGCCTTTCCGGCCGGACTGAAGCTTTCTTT. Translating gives CAGGLSGRTEAFF. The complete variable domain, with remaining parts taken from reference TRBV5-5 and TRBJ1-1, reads DAGVTQSPTHLIKTRGQQVTLRCSPISGHKSVSWYQQVLGQGPQFIFQYYEKEERGRGNFPDRFSARQFPNYSSELNVNALLLGDSALYLCAGGLSGRTEAFFGQGTRLTVV.